The next 20 T cell receptor beta chains were all read from a single sample in a study of shared clonotypes between healthy human individuals. Only in-frame clones appear in the TCRdb table, and some are missing; sequencing was by immunoSEQ multiplex PCR. Counted here are approximately 1.4 million clones, 95% to 99% occurring once; the ten biggest clones make up roughly 0.42%. Sequencing input: naive CD4+ T cells sorted from blood. Subset reported: CD45RA+ positively selected. The origin of the receptors is a young man in good health.

The chain recombines TRBV18 with TRBJ2-7, with TRBD2 identical over 11 bases. Germline V gene data show CDR1 as KGHSH and CDR2 as LQKENI. The CDR3 is 15 residues long. Unmatched junction bases numbered 4, after V lost 5 bases and J lost 1 base. This CDR3 is CASSSLAGGSYEQYF. In DNA form, the CDR3 reads TGTGCCAGCTCATCCTTAGCGGGAGGGTCCTACGAGCAGTACTTC.

This chain uses TRBV10-3 with TRBJ2-3; D unclear. The germline CDR1 and CDR2 sequences are ENHRY and SYGVKD. With 7 bases removed from V and 1 base from J, the gap between germline ends came to 3 bases. The CDR3 loop spans 11 amino acids. The DNA of the CDR3 is TGTGCCATCACGGGCACAGATACGCAGTATTTT. Translated, it gives CAITGTDTQYF.

The chain employs TRBV29-1 and TRBJ2-5; 7 nucleotides align to TRBD1. The DNA matches TRBJ2-7 better at its end, which makes the J call doubtful. CDR1 is SQVTM, CDR2 ANQGSEA, per germline. The CDR3 is made up of 12 amino acids. The CDR3 spells CSAGQNPHEQYF. The CDR3 coding sequence is TGCAGCGCGGGACAGAACCCCCACGAGCAGTACTTC.

The chain links TRBV9 to TRBJ2-3; D may be TRBD1 (5 bases). V lost 6 bases and J lost 0, with 17 bases in between. The germline V gene encodes CDR1 SGDLS and CDR2 YYNGEE. CDR3 size: 16 residues. The CDR3 loop is CASTKGAWSSTDTQYF. CDR3 sequence (DNA): TGTGCCAGCACCAAAGGGGCCTGGTCTAGCACAGATACGCAGTATTTT.

The chain carries TRBV30 and TRBJ2-7, with 7 bases fitting TRBD1. Germline trimming cut 7 bases from V and 5 bases from J; bases unmatched to any gene: 8. CDR3 size: 12 residues. CDR1 and CDR2 from the germline V gene are GTSNPN and SVGIG (reference sequence). CDR3 sequence (DNA): TGTGCCTCTCGGACAGGCGCGCACGAGCAGTACTTC. It codes for CASRTGAHEQYF.

The chain joins TRBV7-2 to TRBJ1-5, with D possibly matching TRBD1 (6 bases). Trimming stripped 1 base from V and 3 bases from J, with 10 bases between. This CDR3 region has 15 residues. Germline CDR1 and CDR2: SGHTA and FQGNSA. The CDR3 region has the DNA TGTGCCAGCAGCTTAGGAGACAGGAACAATCAGCCCCAGCATTTT. Translating it yields CASSLGDRNNQPQHF. Combining the CDR3 with reference TRBV7-2 and TRBJ1-5 gives the whole variable domain GAGVSQSPSNKVTEKGKDVELRCDPISGHTALYWYRQSLGQGLEFLIYFQGNSAPDKSGLPSDRFSAERTGGSVSTLTIQRTQQEDSAVYLCASSLGDRNNQPQHFGDGTRLSIL.

The chain is built from TRBV5-1 and TRBJ2-7, with TRBD1 matching over 7 bases. Unmatched junction bases numbered 2, after V lost 2 bases and J lost 0 bases. CDR1 and CDR2 (germline): SGHRS, YFSETQ. The CDR3 spans 14 residues. The CDR3 loop reads CASSFGQDSYEQYF. The CDR3 coding sequence is TGCGCCAGCAGCTTCGGACAGGACTCCTACGAGCAGTACTTC.

The chain employs TRBV27 and TRBJ2-1; 13 bases are a match to TRBD2. The V gene's germline CDR1 is MNHEY and CDR2 SMNVEV (reference sequence). This CDR3 is built from 17 residues. Germline trimming cut 5 bases from V and 8 bases from J; bases unmatched to any gene: 12. CDR3 residues: CASSAKLAGGPLDEQFF. The CDR3 nucleotides are TGTGCCAGCAGTGCGAAACTAGCGGGAGGGCCTTTGGATGAGCAGTTCTTC.

CDR3 coding DNA: TGTGCCAGCAGTTTTGTCCGAAGGGGCTACAATGAGCAGTTCTTC. As protein: CASSFVRRGYNEQFF. The V call is TRBV28, the J call TRBJ2-1; weak D call: TRBD1 (5 bases). Trimming cost V 3 bases and J 3 bases, with 12 bases left between them. This CDR3 is 15 amino acids long. Per the germline V gene, CDR1 is MDHEN and CDR2 is SYDVKM.

The chain joins TRBV7-6 to TRBJ2-3; TRBD1 matches at 8 bases. The CDR3 runs 16 residues. Germline V gene sequence: CDR1 SGHVS, CDR2 FNYEAQ. Trimming cost V 5 bases and J 0 bases; bases outside gene matches: 7. The CDR3 loop is CASSLYRQGSTDTQYF. The DNA of the CDR3 is TGTGCCAGCAGCCTCTACCGACAGGGGAGCACAGATACGCAGTATTTT.

This clone was seen once. The rearrangement uses TRBV25-1 and TRBJ1-5; D perhaps matches TRBD1 (5 bases). Germline values: CDR1 MGHDK, CDR2 SYGVNS. The CDR3 is 16 residues long. Trimming cost V 7 bases and J 2 bases, with 18 bases left between them. CDR3 sequence: CASTTFLGVRNQPQHF. The CDR3 DNA reads TGTGCCAGCACAACCTTCTTGGGGGTACGCAATCAGCCCCAGCATTTT.

The chain couples TRBV14 to TRBJ1-2, with D hard to call. The V end was cut by 0 bases, the J end by 7 bases, with 3 bases between. The CDR3 is made up of 11 amino acids. Germline lookup yields CDR1 SGHDN and CDR2 FVKESK. CDR3 in DNA: TGTGCCAGCAGCCAAGATCTTGGCTACACCTTC. It encodes CASSQDLGYTF.

V gene TRBV20-1 combines with J gene TRBJ2-7; 7 bases match TRBD2. Unmatched junction bases numbered 4, after V lost 8 bases and J lost 3 bases. The germline V gene encodes CDR1 DFQATT and CDR2 SNEGSKA (reference sequence). The CDR3 contains 11 residues. DNA for the CDR3: TGCAGTTCCGGGACTATCTACGAGCAGTACTTC. This encodes CSSGTIYEQYF.

This clone occurred once. The chain recombines TRBV6-1 with TRBJ1-5; D ambiguous. The CDR3 sequence is 13 residues long. Germline V gene lookup returns CDR1 MNHNS and CDR2 SASEGT. V dropped 6 bases and J dropped 5 bases, with 11 bases sitting between them. DNA for the CDR3: TGTGCCAGCAGGCGGGGATTGGATCAGCCCCAGCATTTT. This codes for CASRRGLDQPQHF.

The rearrangement uses TRBV15 and TRBJ2-5, with D hard to call. V dropped 2 bases and J dropped 3 bases, with 10 bases sitting between them. Germline V CDR1 and CDR2: LNHNV, YYDKDF (reference sequence). The CDR3 length is 14 residues. Here the CDR3 DNA reads TGTGCCACCAGCAGACTGACAAGCAAAGAGACCCAGTACTTC. It codes for CATSRLTSKETQYF.

This chain uses TRBV6-6 with TRBJ2-1; the match to TRBD1 covers 7 bases. With 5 bases clipped from V and 2 bases from J, the junction kept 6 bases outside the gene matches. The CDR3 contains 15 residues. The germline V gene has CDR1 MNHNY and CDR2 SVGAGI (reference sequence). The CDR3 sequence is CASSPTGLPYNEQFF. The CDR3 region has the DNA TGTGCCAGCAGTCCGACAGGGCTCCCCTACAATGAGCAGTTCTTC.

The genes are TRBV5-1 and TRBJ2-5, with a weak D call TRBD1 (5 bases). The CDR3 is 15 residues long. Between the trimmed V and J ends, which lost 0 bases and 2 bases, there was a span of 11 bases. In germline, CDR1 is SGHRS, CDR2 YFSETQ. The CDR3 is CASSLVAGHQETQYF. The CDR3 bases are TGCGCCAGCAGCTTGGTGGCAGGGCATCAAGAGACCCAGTACTTC.

The chain joins TRBV7-9 to TRBJ2-3; TRBD2 agrees at 14 bases. This CDR3 spans 16 amino acids. Germline trimming cut 4 bases from V and 5 bases from J; bases unmatched to any gene: 5. Germline CDR1 SEHNR, CDR2 FQNEAQ (reference sequence). DNA of the CDR3: TGTGCCAGCAGCTCGGGACTAGCGGGAGATGTAGATACGCAGTATTTT. Its translation is CASSSGLAGDVDTQYF. Full variable domain (rest looked up from reference TRBV7-9 and TRBJ2-3): DTGVSQNPRHKITKRGQNVTFRCDPISEHNRLYWYRQTLGQGPEFLTYFQNEAQLEKSRLLSDRFSAERPKGSFSTLEIQRTEQGDSAMYLCASSSGLAGDVDTQYFGPGTRLTVL.

This chain links TRBV18 with TRBJ2-1; 14 bases are a match to TRBD2. The V gene's germline CDR1 is KGHSH and CDR2 LQKENI. This CDR3 is built from 16 residues. Trimming took 4 bases from V and 9 from J; bases not matched to a gene: 8. The CDR3: CASSQGLAGVNGEQFF. The CDR3 DNA is TGTGCCAGCTCACAGGGACTAGCGGGAGTTAATGGTGAGCAGTTCTTC.

This chain connects TRBV9 to TRBJ2-3; D is unresolved. V lost 2 bases, J lost 5 bases, and 9 bases lay in between. Germline assignment: CDR1 SGDLS and CDR2 YYNGEE. This CDR3 contains 13 residues. The CDR3 protein is CASSVKSVDTQYF. In DNA form, the CDR3 reads TGTGCCAGCAGCGTTAAGTCGGTAGATACGCAGTATTTT.